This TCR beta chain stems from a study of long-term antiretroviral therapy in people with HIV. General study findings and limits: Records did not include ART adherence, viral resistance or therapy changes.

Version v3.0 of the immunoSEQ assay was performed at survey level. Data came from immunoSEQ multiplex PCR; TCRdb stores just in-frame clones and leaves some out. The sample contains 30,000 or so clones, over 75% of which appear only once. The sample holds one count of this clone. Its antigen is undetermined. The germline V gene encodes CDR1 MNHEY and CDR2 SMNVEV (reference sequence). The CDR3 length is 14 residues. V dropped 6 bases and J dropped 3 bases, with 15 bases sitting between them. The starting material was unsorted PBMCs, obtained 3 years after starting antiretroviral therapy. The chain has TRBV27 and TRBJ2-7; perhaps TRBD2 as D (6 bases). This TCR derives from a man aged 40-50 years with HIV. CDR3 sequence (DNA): TGTGCCAGCAGCGCCGGGACTCTAATCTACGAGCAGTACTTC. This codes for CASSAGTLIYEQYF.